This entry lists 12 T cell receptor beta chains sequenced from one sample in a study of shared clonotypes between healthy human individuals. The assay was immunoSEQ multiplex PCR, and TCRdb's table has in-frame clones only and misses some. The repertoire consists of approximately 740,000 clones, with nearly 95% occurring once and the leading ten covering approximately 25%. Naive CD8 cells lacked CD45RO, underwent positive selection for CCR7 and left out terminally differentiated effector memory CD45RA+ cells. The sample comprised naive CD8+ T cells sorted from blood. These receptors were obtained from a man younger than 45 in good health.

The rearrangement uses TRBV5-1 and TRBJ2-1, with 8 bases lining up with TRBD2. This CDR3 is built from 16 residues. V lost 3 bases to trimming and J lost 2 bases; unmatched junction nucleotides: 7. Germline CDR1 SGHRS, CDR2 YFSETQ. CDR3 amino acids: CASSYGLAGAYNEQFF. CDR3 DNA: TGCGCCAGCAGCTACGGACTAGCTGGGGCCTACAATGAGCAGTTCTTC.

This clone was counted once. The rearrangement uses TRBV7-8 and TRBJ2-7, with unresolved D. The CDR3 covers 13 residues. The V end lost 4 bases, the J end lost 2 bases, and 9 bases lay between the germline ends. Germline CDR1 and CDR2: SGHVS and FQNEAQ. CDR3 sequence: CASSSAPAYEQYF. CDR3 coding DNA: TGTGCCAGCAGCTCGGCTCCGGCCTACGAGCAGTACTTC.

The V call is TRBV19, the J call TRBJ1-5, with unresolved D. Germline values: CDR1 LNHDA, CDR2 SQIVND (reference sequence). V was pared by 6 bases and J by 4 bases, with 25 bases between. The CDR3 is 18 residues long. As DNA, the CDR3 is TGTGCCAGTAGGCTTGGACCCCTTAGAGTGGGCTGGAATCAGCCCCAGCATTTT. This codes for CASRLGPLRVGWNQPQHF.

The chain links TRBV19 to TRBJ2-5, with D perhaps given as TRBD1 or TRBD2 (5 bases each). Per the germline V gene, CDR1 is LNHDA and CDR2 is SQIVND (reference sequence). This CDR3 is 14 amino acids long. The V end was cut by 2 bases, the J end by 5 bases, with 12 bases between. In DNA, the CDR3 is TGTGCCAGTAGTATATCTTGGGGGTTGGAGACCCAGTACTTC. Translating it yields CASSISWGLETQYF.

The chain carries TRBV10-2 and TRBJ1-1; possible D gene TRBD1, 5 bases. Germline V lookup: CDR1 WSHSY, CDR2 SAAADI. Deletions cut 5 bases from V and 0 bases from J, with 13 bases between. The CDR3 has 15 residues. CDR3 in DNA: TGCGCCAGCAGTTCCGAAGACAGCCTGAACACTGAAGCTTTCTTT. Encoded protein: CASSSEDSLNTEAFF.

For the CDR3, the DNA is TGTGCCAGCAGCGTAGGGACTAGCGGGTACCGCGCGAGTGAGCAGTACTTC. It specifies CASSVGTSGYRASEQYF. V and J are TRBV27 and TRBJ2-7; 12 bases line up with TRBD2. Germline-derived CDR1 and CDR2 are MNHEY and SMNVEV (reference sequence). V shed 6 bases and J 7 bases; nucleotides not matched to a gene: 16. CDR3 length: 17 residues.

The chain is built from TRBV4-1 and TRBJ1-2; 7 bases are shared with TRBD1. The CDR3 consists of 15 residues. Germline trimming cut 0 bases from V and 2 bases from J; bases unmatched to any gene: 3. Germline-derived CDR1 and CDR2 are MGHRA and YSYEKL. The CDR3 DNA reads TGCGCCAGCAGCCAAGACCGGGGACAGAACTATGGCTACACCTTC. Its protein is CASSQDRGQNYGYTF.

On this clone: The junction departs from germline at one end; a sequencing error may be responsible. Within the sample, other DNA sequences also encode this same CDR3. The V call is TRBV7-6, the J call TRBJ2-3; 12 nucleotides align to TRBD2. Germline V gives CDR1 SGHVS, CDR2 FNYEAQ. The CDR3 has 17 residues. The CDR3 DNA is TGTGCCAGCAGCCCCCGGACTAGCGGGGCTAGCACGGATACGCAGTATTTT. This encodes CASSPRTSGASTDTQYF.

The V call is TRBV7-9, the J call TRBJ1-2; D unresolved. The CDR3 contains 12 residues. CDR1 is SEHNR and CDR2 is FQNEAQ in the germline V gene (reference sequence). Trimming pared 5 bases from V and 8 bases from J, leaving 12 bases between. CDR3 region: CASSVSFLGYTF. The DNA of the CDR3 is TGTGCCAGCAGCGTCTCGTTTTTAGGCTACACCTTC.

V is TRBV27 and J is TRBJ2-3, with 11 bases that match TRBD2. The CDR3 loop spans 18 amino acids. V was clipped by 4 bases and J by 4 bases; unmatched bases: 13. The germline V gene has CDR1 MNHEY and CDR2 SMNVEV (reference sequence). This CDR3 is CASSSRMTSGIDADTQYF. The CDR3 DNA reads as TGTGCCAGCAGTTCACGTATGACTAGCGGGATTGACGCAGATACGCAGTATTTT.

This chain links TRBV14 with TRBJ2-7; the D gene could be TRBD1 or TRBD2 (5 bases each). The CDR3 has 17 residues. Germline CDR1 is SGHDN and CDR2 is FVKESK. V shed 2 bases and J shed 1 base, with 18 bases lying between them. The CDR3 DNA reads as TGTGCCAGCAGCCAACTGAGGCCCGGGACCCCATCCTACGAGCAGTACTTC. Protein sequence: CASSQLRPGTPSYEQYF.

This rearrangement joins TRBV10-2 to TRBJ2-1, with 7 bases aligning to TRBD1. After removal of 4 bases from V and 4 bases from J, the junction contained 4 bases not matched to a gene. The CDR3 covers 14 residues. CDR1 is WSHSY and CDR2 is SAAADI in the germline V gene. The CDR3 reads CASSAQGVYNEQFF. The CDR3 DNA is TGCGCCAGCAGTGCTCAGGGGGTTTACAATGAGCAGTTCTTC.